This TCR beta chain was captured by sequencing in a study of cytomegalovirus exposure and HLA in healthy donors. The study ran its PCR with 60 Vbeta and 13 Jbeta primers. Profiled with immunoSEQ multiplex PCR; TCRdb holds only in-frame clones, not every one. The data show over 75,000 clones, around 59% seen once. Germline assignment: CDR1 SNHLY and CDR2 FYNNEI. CDR3 length: 12 residues. V lost 8 bases, J lost 2 bases, and 9 bases lay in between. This clone was counted once. The receptor's source is a human donor in good health. The specimen sequenced was PBMCs. The chain employs TRBV2 and TRBJ2-5; possible D gene TRBD1, 6 bases. CDR3 nucleotide sequence: TGTGCCAGCGGAGACAGGCAAGAGACCCAGTACTTC. It translates to CASGDRQETQYF.